This is a list of T cell receptor beta chains from one sample in a study of blood T cells in healthy people across ages. Each CDR3 protein gets one entry after TCRdb re-called the 5' RACE reads with MiXCR. The sample comprises 730,000 or so distinct CDR3 sequences, around 40% of which are singletons, and 20% to 25% rests with the top ten. Sequencing was carried out using blood. Source of these receptors: a woman aged 60-75 years in good health. CDR3s include the opening cysteine and the closing phenylalanine or tryptophan. Expanded clones get a size class; other rows say once, few or many, or leave the size out.

clone size: few; V gene: TRBV7-8; J gene: TRBJ2-5; CDR3 protein: CASRPGLAGAQETQYF
clone size: NA; V gene: TRBV11-1; J gene: TRBJ2-3; CDR3 protein: CASSGTSRVADTQYF
clone size: NA; V gene: TRBV3-1; J gene: TRBJ2-1; CDR3 protein: CASSQAGGEFF
clone size: NA; V gene: TRBV20-1; J gene: TRBJ2-5; CDR3 protein: CSASFRQQYF
clone size: NA; V gene: TRBV20-1; J gene: TRBJ1-4; CDR3 protein: CSARGQVNEKLFF
clone size: few; V gene: TRBV28; J gene: TRBJ2-5; CDR3 protein: CASRHTGGQETQYF
clone size: NA; V gene: TRBV20-1; J gene: NA; CDR3 protein: CSARVLGVRGGYEQYF
clone size: few; V gene: TRBV20-1; J gene: NA; CDR3 protein: CSARQAKETQYF
clone size: NA; V gene: TRBV28; J gene: TRBJ2-3; CDR3 protein: CASSPKQGARDTQYF
clone size: many; V gene: TRBV7-6; J gene: TRBJ2-7; CDR3 protein: CASSSPDTGYEQYF
clone size: NA; V gene: TRBV20-1; J gene: TRBJ1-6; CDR3 protein: CSARDDYNSPLHF
clone size: NA; V gene: TRBV18; J gene: TRBJ2-7; CDR3 protein: CASSPDGGGEQYF
clone size: NA; V gene: TRBV29-1; J gene: TRBJ2-3; CDR3 protein: CSVHTGGYADTQYF
clone size: once; V gene: TRBV3-1; J gene: TRBJ2-7; CDR3 protein: CASSQDGRLVKGCEQYF
clone size: NA; V gene: TRBV6-1; J gene: TRBJ2-3; CDR3 protein: CASRAGTGEDTQYF
clone size: many; V gene: TRBV4-1; J gene: TRBJ1-1; CDR3 protein: CASSGGKTEAFF
clone size: NA; V gene: TRBV7-2; J gene: TRBJ1-6; CDR3 protein: CASSLVGPPNSPLHF
clone size: few; V gene: TRBV28; J gene: TRBJ2-1; CDR3 protein: CASSSPQGTYNEQFF
clone size: NA; V gene: TRBV7-8; J gene: TRBJ2-1; CDR3 protein: CASRQIAGYSYNEQFF